The 28 T cell receptor beta chains reported below all come from one sample, sequenced in a study of CD8 T cells in Susac syndrome. The RNA input was about 0.5 to 1 ug, and it was reverse transcribed with random hexamers. A single record per CDR3 protein comes from TCRdb applying MiXCR to the immunoSEQ multiplex PCR reads. The sample lists around 200,000 distinct CDR3 sequences, nearly 97% occurring once. The sequenced sample consisted of CD4+ T cells from PBMCs. The receptors originated from a human donor with Susac syndrome.

J is TRBJ2-5 and V is TRBV2; no clear D. There are 15 residues in the CDR3. Germline CDR1 and CDR2: SNHLY and FYNNEI. The ends were cut back, 4 bases at V and 4 bases at J, with 16 bases in the middle. The CDR3 spells CASSGRRTSGETQYF. DNA for the CDR3: TGTGCCAGCAGTGGTAGACGGACCTCCGGAGAGACCCAGTACTTC.

As for this clonotype: A read error may account for a junction end that differs from germline. The chain couples TRBV5-6 to TRBJ1-1; D is perhaps TRBD1 (6 bases). Per germline, CDR1 SGHDT and CDR2 YYEEEE. The length of the CDR3 is 16 residues. The CDR3 DNA follows: TGTACCAGCAGCCCCCTACAGGGAGCGATGAACACTGAAGCTTTCTTT. It yields the protein CTSSPLQGAMNTEAFF.

This rearrangement joins TRBV7-9 to TRBJ2-3; D gene unclear. This CDR3 contains 10 residues. V lost 8 bases and J lost 3, with 3 bases in between. Germline values: CDR1 SEHNR, CDR2 FQNEAQ (reference sequence). Here the CDR3 reads CASGTDTQYF. The CDR3 DNA reads TGTGCCAGCGGAACAGATACGCAGTATTTT.

This rearrangement joins TRBV10-3 to TRBJ1-5, with D possibly matching TRBD1 (5 bases). The V gene's germline CDR1 is ENHRY and CDR2 SYGVKD. V lost 6 bases and J lost 4, with 16 bases in between. The CDR3 contains 15 residues. This chain's CDR3 is CAIREHRDPNQPQHF. The CDR3 region has the DNA TGTGCCATCAGAGAACACCGGGACCCTAATCAGCCCCAGCATTTT.

The chain links TRBV3-1 to TRBJ2-2; perhaps TRBD2 as D (5 bases). This CDR3 region has 14 residues. Germline V gene sequence: CDR1 LGHDT, CDR2 YNNKEL (reference sequence). The V end was cut by 1 base, the J end by 4 bases, with 7 bases between. Here the CDR3 DNA reads TGTGCCAGCAGCCAAGGAGGGATCACCGGGGAGCTGTTTTTT. Encoded protein: CASSQGGITGELFF.

This chain connects TRBV12-5 to TRBJ1-6; D uncertain. There are 14 residues in the CDR3. Germline V gene sequence: CDR1 LGHNT, CDR2 FRNRAP. The germline V and J ends were trimmed by 3 bases and 7 bases, with 10 bases remaining between them. The CDR3 reads CASGFKAGNSPLHF. CDR3 bases: TGTGCTAGTGGTTTTAAGGCGGGGAATTCACCCCTCCACTTT. Looking up the rest from reference TRBV12-5 and TRBJ1-6 gives the full variable domain: DARVTQTPRHKVTEMGQEVTMRCQPILGHNTVFWYRQTMMQGLELLAYFRNRAPLDDSGMPKDRFSAEMPDATLATLKIQPSEPRDSAVYFCASGFKAGNSPLHFGNGTRLTVT.

This chain connects TRBV29-1 to TRBJ1-1; possibly TRBD1 for D (6 bases). Deletions cut 6 bases from V and 5 bases from J, with 16 bases between. This CDR3 has 13 amino acids. Germline V gene data show CDR1 as SQVTM and CDR2 as ANQGSEA. CDR3 nucleotides: TGCAGCGTCTTAGGGGGGGCAGGAACTGAAGCTTTCTTT. Translation gives CSVLGGAGTEAFF.

The genes are TRBV20-1 and TRBJ2-7; 8 bases are shared with TRBD2. Germline V lookup: CDR1 DFQATT, CDR2 SNEGSKA (reference sequence). The trim removed 2 bases at V and 5 bases at J, leaving 14 bases unmatched. This CDR3 region has 16 residues. CDR3 sequence reads: CSARHPKAGAGDEQYF. CDR3 nucleotides: TGCAGTGCTAGACATCCGAAGGCGGGAGCGGGGGACGAGCAGTACTTC.

This clonotype was observed a few times. The gene calls are TRBV27 and TRBJ2-7, with D tentatively TRBD2 (5 bases). Germline V gene lookup returns CDR1 MNHEY and CDR2 SMNVEV (reference sequence). Trimming cost V 6 bases and J 0 bases, with 12 bases left between them. CDR3 length: 14 amino acids. The CDR3, as DNA: TGTGCCAGCAGCCACCGAGGGTCCTCCTACGAGCAGTACTTC. It codes for CASSHRGSSYEQYF.

The chain employs TRBV7-3 and TRBJ1-6, with unresolved D. The CDR3 totals 14 residues. Germline lookup yields CDR1 SGHTA and CDR2 FQGTGA. V lost 6 bases, J lost 5 bases, and 11 bases lay in between. The CDR3 nucleotides are TGTGCCAGCAGTGTAACAGTCAATAATTCACCCCTCCACTTT. Translating it yields CASSVTVNNSPLHF.

The V and J genes are TRBV5-6 and TRBJ2-1, with D perhaps TRBD1 (6 bases). V gave up 4 bases and J gave up 5 bases, with 10 bases separating them. The CDR3 consists of 13 residues. Germline-derived CDR1 and CDR2 are SGHDT and YYEEEE. The CDR3 loop is CASSRTVDNEQFF. DNA of the CDR3: TGTGCCAGCAGCAGGACAGTTGACAATGAGCAGTTCTTC.

The rearrangement joins TRBV7-2 to TRBJ1-1, with a weak D call TRBD1 (5 bases). CDR1 is SGHTA, CDR2 FQGNSA, per germline. CDR3 length: 17 residues. Trimming stripped 5 bases from V and 5 bases from J, with 24 bases between. DNA for the CDR3: TGTGCCAGCAGCCTCAGTAGGGGATCTCGAGATGGGACTGAAGCTTTCTTT. Amino acids: CASSLSRGSRDGTEAFF.

This clonotype was counted a single time. This rearrangement joins TRBV28 to TRBJ2-1, with a possible D match to TRBD1 (6 bases). The CDR3 has 16 amino acids. V lost 11 bases and J lost 4, with 24 bases in between. Germline assignment: CDR1 MDHEN and CDR2 SYDVKM. The CDR3 DNA sequence: TGTGCCGCGATTAAGGGACAAAGCTTACCTTACAATGAGCAGTTCTTC. It is translated as CAAIKGQSLPYNEQFF.

The chain is built from TRBV9 and TRBJ1-1; D remains ambiguous. Germline CDR1 SGDLS, CDR2 YYNGEE. There are 17 residues in the CDR3. Trimming shortened V by 0 bases and J by 1 base, and 16 bases separated the two germline ends. CDR3 sequence: CASSVDPGTEKNTEAFF. The CDR3, as DNA: TGTGCCAGCAGCGTAGACCCGGGAACCGAAAAGAACACTGAAGCTTTCTTT.

V is TRBV6-4 and J is TRBJ1-5; D not resolved. Germline CDR1 MRHNA, CDR2 SNTAGT. V gave up 2 bases and J gave up 4 bases, with 6 bases separating them. The CDR3 has 13 residues. The DNA for the CDR3 is TGTGCCAGCAGTGACGGCTCTAATCAGCCCCAGCATTTT. This translates into CASSDGSNQPQHF.

This clonotype showed up just once. The CDR3 nucleotides read TGTGCCAGCAGCTTAGATCCGGGCCGATCGAGGGAGCAGTACTTC. Encoded protein: CASSLDPGRSREQYF. The chain carries TRBV7-2 and TRBJ2-7, with unresolved D. This CDR3 comprises 15 residues. Germline CDR1 and CDR2: SGHTA and FQGNSA. Trimming left V 1 base short and J 7 bases short, with 17 bases between.

The CDR3 protein is CASSAGLYDGYTF. In DNA, the CDR3 is TGTGCCAGCAGCGCGGGACTTTACGATGGCTACACCTTC. V gene TRBV9 combines with J gene TRBJ1-2; possibly TRBD1 for D (5 bases). CDR1 is SGDLS and CDR2 is YYNGEE in the germline V gene. V was clipped by 3 bases and J by 6 bases, with 12 bases between them. CDR3 size: 13 residues.

The rearrangement joins TRBV4-3 to TRBJ2-3, with 15 bases that match TRBD2. V lost 0 bases to trimming and J lost 1 base; unmatched junction nucleotides: 5. CDR3 size: 19 residues. Germline CDR1 LGHNA, CDR2 YSLEER. In nucleotides, the CDR3 is TGCGCCAGCAGCCAAGAGGTCAGGACTAGCGGGGGGGGCACAGATACGCAGTATTTT. Its translation is CASSQEVRTSGGGTDTQYF.

The CDR3 DNA follows: TGCGCCAGCAGCTTTTCTGGGCCGGCTAACTATGGCTACACCTTC. It translates to CASSFSGPANYGYTF. This chain links TRBV5-1 with TRBJ1-2; D gene uncertain. Trimming took off 2 bases at V and 0 bases at J, with 11 bases between the two ends. The CDR3 totals 15 residues. In germline, CDR1 is SGHRS, CDR2 YFSETQ.

CDR3 sequence: CASSQDGRGTEAFF. CDR3 in DNA: TGTGCCAGCAGCCAAGATGGCAGGGGCACTGAAGCTTTCTTT. The V gene is TRBV4-2, the J gene TRBJ1-1, with D possibly matching TRBD1 (6 bases). The CDR3 loop spans 14 amino acids. Trimming cost V 0 bases and J 4 bases, with 9 bases left between them. Germline V gives CDR1 LGHNA, CDR2 YNFKEQ.

The chain couples TRBV5-4 to TRBJ2-5; possible D gene TRBD1, 5 bases. Trimming took off 2 bases at V and 4 bases at J, with 9 bases between the two ends. The CDR3 extends over 13 amino acids. Germline-derived CDR1 and CDR2 are SGHNT and YYREEE (reference sequence). For the CDR3, the DNA is TGTGCCAGCAGCTTTACAGGTTCAGAGACCCAGTACTTC. It encodes CASSFTGSETQYF. Together with reference TRBV5-4 and TRBJ2-5, the CDR3 gives the full variable domain: ETGVTQSPTHLIKTRGQQVTLRCSSQSGHNTVSWYQQALGQGPQFIFQYYREEENGRGNFPPRFSGLQFPNYSSELNVNALELDDSALYLCASSFTGSETQYFGPGTRLLVL.

The chain employs TRBV20-1 and TRBJ1-2; TRBD1 might be the D (5 bases). V was clipped by 4 bases and J by 4 bases, with 16 bases between them. Germline assignment: CDR1 DFQATT and CDR2 SNEGSKA (reference sequence). The CDR3 loop spans 14 amino acids. The CDR3 is CSATGATRGYGYTF. CDR3 coding DNA: TGCAGTGCTACCGGGGCTACTAGGGGCTATGGCTACACCTTC.

The chain recombines TRBV3-1 with TRBJ2-2; TRBD2 might be the D (6 bases). The CDR3 loop spans 12 amino acids. Per germline, CDR1 LGHDT and CDR2 YNNKEL (reference sequence). Trimming stripped 7 bases from V and 7 bases from J, with 10 bases between. CDR3 bases: TGTGCCAGCAACGGGGGAGGCGGGGAGCTGTTTTTT. Its protein is CASNGGGGELFF.

V and J are TRBV5-4 and TRBJ2-3; 7 bases agree with TRBD2. The CDR3 is 14 amino acids. Losses at the gene ends were 0 bases for V and 4 bases for J; bases not matched to a gene: 2. Germline lookup yields CDR1 SGHNT and CDR2 YYREEE (reference sequence). The CDR3 loop reads CASSLAREADTQYF. In DNA form, the CDR3 reads TGTGCCAGCAGCTTGGCCCGGGAGGCAGATACGCAGTATTTT.

The chain has TRBV3-1 and TRBJ2-7; 8 nucleotides line up with TRBD1. The germline CDR1 and CDR2 sequences are LGHDT and YNNKEL (reference sequence). V lost 3 bases to trimming and J lost 0 bases; unmatched junction nucleotides: 7. The CDR3 contains 16 residues. CDR3 nucleotides: TGTGCCAGCAGCCATAAAGTAGGACAGGGCTCCTACGAGCAGTACTTC. Translation: CASSHKVGQGSYEQYF.

With regard to this clonotype: The junction does not match germline at one end; this may be a read error. The chain carries TRBV12-5 and TRBJ2-7; 8 bases line up with TRBD1. Germline V gene data show CDR1 as LGHNT and CDR2 as FRNRAP. The CDR3 runs 11 residues. The CDR3 bases are TGTGCTAGTGGTTTGGAGGACAGGGAGGACTTC. Its protein is CASGLEDREDF.

The rearrangement uses TRBV29-1 and TRBJ2-5; the match to TRBD2 covers 10 bases. Germline CDR1 is SQVTM and CDR2 is ANQGSEA. The junction had 9 bases not matched to a gene; V was cut back by 6 bases and J by 8 bases. CDR3 length: 13 amino acids. The CDR3 sequence is CSVRSSGGGTQYF. In DNA, the CDR3 is TGCAGCGTCCGTTCTAGCGGGGGCGGCACCCAGTACTTC.

The V and J genes are TRBV15 and TRBJ2-2; 8 bases match TRBD2. Germline V gene sequence: CDR1 LNHNV, CDR2 YYDKDF (reference sequence). The J segment lost 4 bases and the V segment lost 1 base, leaving 2 bases of the junction unmatched. This CDR3 contains 15 residues. CDR3 in DNA: TGTGCCACCAGCAGAGTGGCGGGGGGCACCGGGGAGCTGTTTTTT. As protein: CATSRVAGGTGELFF. Supplemented by reference TRBV15 and TRBJ2-2, the full variable domain reads DAMVIQNPRYQVTQFGKPVTLSCSQTLNHNVMYWYQQKSSQAPKLLFHYYDKDFNNEADTPDNFQSRRPNTSFCFLDIRSPGLGDTAMYLCATSRVAGGTGELFFGEGSRLTVL.